Below, 8 T cell receptor beta chains from the same sample are listed, as sequenced in a study of T-cell memory formation after mild COVID-19. TCRdb called the 5' RACE reads again in MiXCR, with one record for every CDR3 protein. The sample yields 400,000 to 500,000 distinct CDR3 sequences, 20% seen once. The source material was PBMCs or a T cell subset sorted from them (not recorded which). These receptor sequences come from an adult woman who had mild COVID-19 (a few samples of this study predate the infection). Cell type and time point are not known.

This clonotype was detected a few times. The chain employs TRBV7-8 and TRBJ2-3, with D possibly matching TRBD2 (5 bases). Germline CDR1 is SGHVS and CDR2 is FQNEAQ. This CDR3 contains 16 residues. The V end lost 2 bases, the J end lost 5 bases, and 17 bases lay between the germline ends. CDR3 protein: CASSLNRLATRDTQYF. CDR3 DNA sequence: TGTGCCAGCAGCTTAAATCGGCTAGCAACAAGAGATACGCAGTATTTT.

The chain links TRBV6-1 to TRBJ2-3; D gene unclear. The CDR3 spans 10 residues. The germline CDR1 and CDR2 sequences are MNHNS and SASEGT. The CDR3 loop is CGLSTDTQYF. DNA of the CDR3: TGTGGCCTGAGCACAGATACGCAGTATTTT.

This clonotype was observed a few times. The J gene is TRBJ1-2, the V gene TRBV5-1; D is undetermined. Germline loops: CDR1 SGHRS, CDR2 YFSETQ. The V gene lost 0 bases and the J gene lost 5 bases, with 11 bases spanning the gap. This CDR3 spans 14 amino acids. CDR3 loop: CASSLAGAEYGYTF. DNA for the CDR3: TGCGCCAGCAGCTTGGCCGGAGCCGAATATGGCTACACCTTC.

Turning to this clonotype: The junction does not match germline at one end; this may be a read error. The chain couples TRBV9 to TRBJ2-1; 7 nucleotides agree with TRBD2. The CDR3 covers 16 residues. CDR1 and CDR2 from the germline V gene are SGDLS and YYNGEE. The chain's CDR3 is CASSVASLGSGLEPFF. As DNA, the CDR3 is TGTGCCAGCAGCGTAGCTTCATTGGGTAGCGGGTTAGAGCCGTTCTTC.

This clonotype has a handful of counts. The rearrangement uses TRBV7-3 and TRBJ1-1; 10 bases line up with TRBD1. CDR1 and CDR2 (germline): SGHTA, FQGTGA. This CDR3 spans 15 amino acids. V shed 5 bases and J 5 bases; nucleotides not matched to a gene: 8. The CDR3 loop reads CASSPGTGAVTEAFF. CDR3 DNA sequence: TGTGCCAGCAGCCCCGGGACAGGGGCGGTAACTGAAGCTTTCTTT. The variable domain in full, completed from reference TRBV7-3 and TRBJ1-1, reads GAGVSQTPSNKVTEKGKYVELRCDPISGHTALYWYRQSLGQGPEFLIYFQGTGAADDSGLPNDRFFAVRPEGSVSTLKIQRTERGDSAVYLCASSPGTGAVTEAFFGQGTRLTVV.

The chain joins TRBV7-3 to TRBJ1-2; D possibly corresponds to TRBD1 (5 bases). The ends were cut back, 8 bases at V and 1 base at J, with 14 bases in the middle. There are 14 residues in the CDR3. Germline CDR1 and CDR2: SGHTA and FQGTGA. Here the CDR3 reads CASLSDDSNYGYTF. The CDR3 DNA follows: TGTGCCAGCCTATCAGACGACAGTAACTATGGCTACACCTTC.

This clonotype has only a few counts. The rearrangement links TRBV2 to TRBJ1-5, with unresolved D. The V gene lost 7 bases and the J gene lost 3 bases, with 13 bases spanning the gap. This CDR3 has 14 residues. Germline V gene data show CDR1 as SNHLY and CDR2 as FYNNEI. The CDR3: CASNDPRYNQPQHF. DNA for the CDR3: TGTGCCAGCAACGATCCCCGGTACAATCAGCCCCAGCATTTT.

This clonotype was recorded many times. The rearrangement joins TRBV6-4 to TRBJ1-5; 7 nucleotides agree with TRBD1. Germline V lookup: CDR1 MRHNA, CDR2 SNTAGT. There are 14 residues in the CDR3. V dropped 5 bases and J dropped 6; count of bases not matched to a gene: 7. The CDR3 reads CASSPTGDGQPQHF. CDR3 DNA sequence: TGTGCCAGCAGTCCTACAGGGGACGGTCAGCCCCAGCATTTT.